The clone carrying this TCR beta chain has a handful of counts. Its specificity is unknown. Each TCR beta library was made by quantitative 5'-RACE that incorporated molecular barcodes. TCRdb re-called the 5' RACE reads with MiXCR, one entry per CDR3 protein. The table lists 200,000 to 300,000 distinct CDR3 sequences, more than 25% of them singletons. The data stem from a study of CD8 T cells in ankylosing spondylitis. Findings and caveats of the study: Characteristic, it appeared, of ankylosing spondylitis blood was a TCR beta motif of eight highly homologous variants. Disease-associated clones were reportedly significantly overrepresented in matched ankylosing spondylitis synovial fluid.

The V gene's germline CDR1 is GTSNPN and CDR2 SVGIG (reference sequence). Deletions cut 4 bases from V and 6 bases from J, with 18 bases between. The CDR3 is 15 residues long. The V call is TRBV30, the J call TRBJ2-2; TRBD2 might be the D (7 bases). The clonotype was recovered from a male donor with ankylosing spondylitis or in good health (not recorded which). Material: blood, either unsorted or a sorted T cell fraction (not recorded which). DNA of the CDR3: TGTGCCTGGACCCTGGGGGGGGGCCCCGCCGGGGAGCTGTTTTTT. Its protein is CAWTLGGGPAGELFF. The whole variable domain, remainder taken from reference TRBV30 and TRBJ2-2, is SQTIHQWPATLVQPVGSPLSLECTVEGTSNPNLYWYRQAAGRGLQLLFYSVGIGQISSEVPQNLSASRPQDRQFILSSKKLLLSDSGFYLCAWTLGGGPAGELFFGEGSRLTVL.